Listed below are T cell receptor beta chains from one sample, sequenced in a study of PD-L1 blockade in urothelial cancer. TCRdb keeps only in-frame clones here, not all; method: immunoSEQ multiplex PCR. The table includes roughly 30,000 clones, about 87% detected once. Sequencing used PBMCs, obtained around atezolizumab (anti-PD-L1) treatment. The receptors shown here come from a man in his forties or fifties with urothelial cancer. CDR3s include the opening cysteine and the closing phenylalanine or tryptophan. D genes are given only for firm matches.

TRBJ2-7 TRBV6-5 16 TRBD1 CASSYTSGQVPYEQYF
TRBJ2-1 TRBV7-2 14 TRBD2 CASSSSGYYNEQFF
TRBJ1-2 TRBV6-5 14 . CASSQQALLYGYTF
TRBJ1-5 TRBV19 15 TRBD1 CASSIATGLGQPQHF
TRBJ1-6 TRBV7-8 15 . CASSPLGQGYSPLHF
TRBJ2-2 TRBV6-1 13 . CASSSRLDGELFF
TRBJ2-2 TRBV25-1 14 . CASTSMSSSGGLFF
TRBJ1-5 TRBV9 14 . CASSSTVSNQPQHF
TRBJ2-7 TRBV28 13 TRBD2 CASISGRAYEQYF
TRBJ1-5 TRBV7-9 12 . CASSDGGQPQHF
TRBJ2-3 TRBV2 17 . CASSASWGEIAADTQYF
TRBJ1-2 TRBV5-5 17 TRBD1 CASSLVSGTGANYGYTF
TRBJ1-1 TRBV27 14 . CASREGGGGTEAFF
TRBJ2-5 TRBV10-2 15 . CASSGGALRGETQYF
TRBJ2-1 TRBV6-1 13 . CASGPSRLNEQFF
TRBJ1-5 TRBV19 17 . CASSIGGTQRGNQPQHF
TRBJ1-2 TRBV7-6 12 . CASSLGPEGLTF
TRBJ1-5 TRBV27 16 . CASSPSSWRSNQPQHF
TRBJ2-3 TRBV7-2 15 . CASSPMTGSTDTQYF
TRBJ2-7 TRBV4-3 15 TRBD1 CASSQATGTGREQYF
TRBJ2-3 TRBV5-5 13 . CASSLGATDTQYF
TRBJ1-2 TRBV6-4 15 . CASRKQTGSGYGYTF
TRBJ2-1 TRBV10-1 14 TRBD1 CASSRQGIGNEQFF
TRBJ1-4 TRBV19 16 TRBD1 CASSEIRGSGGLKLFF
TRBJ1-2 TRBV5-5 14 . CASSLGSSNYGYTF